These 32 T cell receptor beta chains were sequenced from one sample in a study of blood T cell repertoires in COVID-19. TCRdb keeps only in-frame clones here, not all; method: immunoSEQ multiplex PCR. Among 150,000 to 200,000 clones listed, roughly 80% were seen once. Sample: PBMCs or T cells enriched from blood (not recorded which). Receptors were obtained from a man aged 55 to 70 who had been exposed to COVID-19.

The rearrangement links TRBV3-1 (or the pseudogene TRBV3-2) to TRBJ1-2; 9 bases line up with TRBD1. J gave up 6 bases and V 5 bases, and 4 bases lay outside the gene matches. Germline CDR1 reads LGHDT; CDR2 reads YNNKEL (reference sequence). The CDR3 extends over 13 amino acids. CDR3 region: CASSTTGGNGYTF. The CDR3 DNA follows: TGTGCCAGCAGCACGACAGGGGGGAATGGCTACACCTTC.

The V call is TRBV9, the J call TRBJ2-7; D gene uncertain. This CDR3 spans 15 amino acids. Germline CDR1 SGDLS, CDR2 YYNGEE. Trimming removed 0 bases from V and 0 bases from J, with 10 bases in between. The CDR3 sequence is CASSVGPPSSYEQYF. The CDR3 DNA follows: TGTGCCAGCAGCGTAGGGCCCCCAAGCTCCTACGAGCAGTACTTC.

This sequence joins TRBV6-2 or TRBV6-3 and TRBJ1-1; D gene unclear. The CDR3 is made up of 13 amino acids. CDR1 and CDR2 from the germline V gene are MNHEY and SVGEGT. Trimming left V 4 bases short and J 3 bases short, with 9 bases between. This chain's CDR3 is CASSWQRDTEAFF. The CDR3, as DNA: TGTGCCAGCAGTTGGCAGCGCGACACTGAAGCTTTCTTT.

The CDR3 DNA reads as TGTGCCAGTAGTACCGTAGCGGGAGGGAGCACAGATACGCAGTATTTT. Residues: CASSTVAGGSTDTQYF. V is TRBV19 and J is TRBJ2-3, with 11 positions matching TRBD2. From germline, CDR1 is LNHDA and CDR2 SQIVND (reference sequence). J was trimmed by 0 bases and V by 4 bases; bases with no gene match: 3. CDR3 length: 16 amino acids.

The chain combines TRBV7-8 with TRBJ1-4; 8 bases map to TRBD1. V lost 2 bases, J lost 6 bases, and 5 bases stayed unmatched. Germline V gene data show CDR1 as SGHVS and CDR2 as FQNEAQ. This CDR3 has 15 amino acids. For the CDR3, the DNA is TGTGCCAGCAGCTTAATCAGGGGGCAACATGAAAAACTGTTTTTT. Residues: CASSLIRGQHEKLFF.

This chain joins TRBV24-1 and TRBJ2-2; the D is unclear. CDR1 is KGHDR and CDR2 is SFDVKD in the germline V gene. With 3 bases removed from V and 5 bases from J, the gap between germline ends came to 18 bases. The CDR3 is 17 residues long. In DNA, the CDR3 is TGTGCCACCAGTGATCGGGTGGCCATTGATCGGACCGGGGAGCTGTTTTTT. Translated, it gives CATSDRVAIDRTGELFF.

The chain recombines TRBV7-2 with TRBJ1-5, with 10 bases fitting TRBD1. The germline gives CDR1 SGHTA, CDR2 FQGNSA. V lost 5 bases and J lost 6; bases outside the gene matches: 10. There are 16 residues in the CDR3. The CDR3 DNA is TGTGCCAGCAGCCAGGGGACAGGGGACGAATCTCAGCCCCAGCATTTT. Amino acid sequence: CASSQGTGDESQPQHF.

J is TRBJ2-3 and V is TRBV18, with a weak D call TRBD2 (5 bases). This CDR3 has 16 residues. Trimming removed 6 bases at V and 0 bases at J, with 16 bases between. CDR1 is KGHSH and CDR2 is LQKENI in the germline V gene. The DNA for the CDR3 is TGTGCCAGCTCCTCGAAACGGAGGACTAGCACAGATACGCAGTATTTT. This encodes CASSSKRRTSTDTQYF.

CDR3 loop: CSASLTAHQPQHF. The CDR3 DNA sequence: TGCAGTGCTAGTCTGACTGCCCATCAGCCCCAGCATTTT. The rearrangement links TRBV20-1 to TRBJ1-5; D gene unclear. The V gene's germline CDR1 is DFQATT and CDR2 SNEGSKA (reference sequence). V was clipped by 3 bases and J by 5 bases, with 11 bases between them. The CDR3 totals 13 residues.

In its sample, this clone was seen once. J is TRBJ2-2 and V is TRBV27, with 10 bases identical to TRBD1. CDR3 length: 16 residues. V shed 7 bases, J shed 5 bases, and the junction held 10 bases outside the gene matches. Germline V CDR1 and CDR2: MNHEY, SMNVEV (reference sequence). CDR3 in DNA: TGTGCCAGCATGTGGAGTGGGACAGGGGTGACCGGGGAGCTGTTTTTT. This encodes CASMWSGTGVTGELFF.

The chain links TRBV30 to TRBJ2-6; 7 bases fit TRBD1. Germline V gene sequence: CDR1 GTSNPN, CDR2 SVGIG (reference sequence). V was clipped by 8 bases and J by 0 bases; unmatched bases: 4. CDR3 length: 14 amino acids. CDR3 sequence: CARDRDSGANVLTF. The DNA of the CDR3 is TGTGCCCGCGACAGGGACTCTGGGGCCAACGTCCTGACTTTC.

The chain is built from TRBV7-8 and TRBJ2-3; D might be TRBD1 (6 bases). V was pared by 5 bases and J by 6 bases, with 18 bases between. The germline CDR1 and CDR2 sequences are SGHVS and FQNEAQ. The CDR3 contains 15 residues. The CDR3 here is CASSPENRASDTQYF. For the CDR3, the DNA is TGTGCCAGCAGCCCGGAGAACAGGGCCTCGGATACGCAGTATTTT.

The table lists this clone with a count of one. This same CDR3 is encoded by further DNA sequences in the sample. The CDR3 DNA is TGTGCCAGCAGCTTAGATTCAGTTTCCTACGAGCAGTACTTC. Residues: CASSLDSVSYEQYF. This rearrangement joins TRBV7-2 to TRBJ2-7, with no clear D. The CDR3 extends over 14 amino acids. The V gene lost 1 base and the J gene lost 1 base, with 8 bases spanning the gap. From germline, CDR1 is SGHTA and CDR2 FQGNSA. Combining the CDR3 with reference TRBV7-2 and TRBJ2-7 gives the whole variable domain GAGVSQSPSNKVTEKGKDVELRCDPISGHTALYWYRQSLGQGLEFLIYFQGNSAPDKSGLPSDRFSAERTGGSVSTLTIQRTQQEDSAVYLCASSLDSVSYEQYFGPGTRLTVT.

This chain links TRBV27 with TRBJ2-5; 7 bases agree with TRBD2. The germline V gene has CDR1 MNHEY and CDR2 SMNVEV (reference sequence). CDR3 length: 19 amino acids. The ends lost 1 base at V and 2 bases at J; junction bases unmatched: 16. The CDR3 region has the DNA TGTGCCAGCAGTTTATATCCCGCAGGGTGGGCGGGAGTACAAGAGACCCAGTACTTC. It encodes CASSLYPAGWAGVQETQYF.

This chain connects TRBV2 to TRBJ1-1; 7 nucleotides match TRBD1. The length of the CDR3 is 13 residues. The junction had 7 bases not matched to a gene; V was cut back by 3 bases and J by 9 bases. Germline V CDR1 and CDR2: SNHLY, FYNNEI. The CDR3 DNA reads TGTGCCAGCAGTGAGGGACAGCGGAATAAAGCTTTCTTT. Residues: CASSEGQRNKAFF.

The chain has TRBV27 and TRBJ2-2; TRBD1 might be the D (5 bases). The CDR3 has 17 residues. V gave up 8 bases and J gave up 5 bases, with 24 bases separating them. In germline, CDR1 is MNHEY, CDR2 SMNVEV (reference sequence). CDR3 sequence (DNA): TGTGCCAGCGTAAAGCAGGGTCTCACCCCTTGGACCGGGGAGCTGTTTTTT. Its translation is CASVKQGLTPWTGELFF.

The genes are TRBV18 and TRBJ2-3; 9 positions agree with TRBD2. The CDR3 has 16 residues. The junction had 6 bases not matched to a gene; V was cut back by 2 bases and J by 3 bases. Germline CDR1 KGHSH, CDR2 LQKENI. CDR3 loop: CASSPRTSVRTDTQYF. CDR3 DNA sequence: TGTGCCAGCTCACCAAGGACTAGCGTCCGTACAGATACGCAGTATTTT.

The J gene is TRBJ2-1, the V gene TRBV6-5, with 14 nucleotides matching TRBD2. The V segment lost 7 bases and the J segment 9 bases; nucleotides outside the gene matches: 5. CDR1 is MNHEY and CDR2 is SVGAGI in the germline V gene. CDR3 length equals 14 residues. CDR3 coding DNA: TGTGCCAGCACCCCGGGACTAGCGGGAGTTGAGCAGTTCTTC. This sequence encodes CASTPGLAGVEQFF.

The chain couples TRBV19 to TRBJ2-5, with TRBD1 identical over 7 bases. The CDR3 runs to 14 residues. J gave up 2 bases and V 5 bases, and 5 bases lay outside the gene matches. Germline lookup yields CDR1 LNHDA and CDR2 SQIVND (reference sequence). The CDR3 sequence is CASSGHRGQETQYF. In DNA form, the CDR3 reads TGTGCCAGTAGTGGACACAGGGGACAAGAGACCCAGTACTTC.

This clone was seen just once. This same CDR3 is encoded by further DNA sequences in the sample. The chain uses TRBV6-5 and TRBJ2-7; a weak D match, TRBD2 (6 bases). Trimming left V 2 bases short and J 0 bases short, with 11 bases between. Germline CDR1 reads MNHEY; CDR2 reads SVGAGI. The CDR3 sequence is 15 residues long. Here the CDR3 reads CASSYGGLGSYEQYF. DNA for the CDR3: TGTGCCAGCAGTTACGGGGGGTTAGGCTCCTACGAGCAGTACTTC.

V and J are TRBV6-1 and TRBJ2-2; tentative D call: TRBD2 (5 bases). Per the germline V gene, CDR1 is MNHNS and CDR2 is SASEGT. The V and J ends lost 2 bases and 5 bases respectively, with 9 bases between them. The length of the CDR3 is 14 residues. CDR3 residues: CASSEMIATGELFF. The CDR3 bases are TGTGCCAGCAGTGAAATGATAGCGACCGGGGAGCTGTTTTTT.

The chain carries TRBV28 and TRBJ1-1; TRBD1 aligns across 7 bases. Germline V lookup: CDR1 MDHEN, CDR2 SYDVKM. The CDR3 loop spans 18 amino acids. Trimming at V came to 6 bases and at J to 5 bases, leaving 21 bases not matched to a gene. For the CDR3, the DNA is TGTGCCAGCAGCCCTTTAATCCTTAGGCAGGGGGGAGGAACTGAAGCTTTCTTT. Translating it yields CASSPLILRQGGGTEAFF.

The rearrangement links TRBV9 to TRBJ2-7; TRBD2 agrees at 13 bases. V shed 4 bases and J 5 bases; nucleotides not matched to a gene: 6. CDR3 length: 15 amino acids. Germline CDR1 is SGDLS and CDR2 is YYNGEE. This chain's CDR3 is CASSFGLAGEDEQYF. Written as DNA, the CDR3 is TGTGCCAGCAGCTTCGGACTAGCGGGAGAGGACGAGCAGTACTTC.

The chain employs TRBV5-1 and TRBJ2-3, with TRBD2 matching over 13 bases. V dropped 3 bases and J dropped 5; count of bases not matched to a gene: 6. Germline loops: CDR1 SGHRS, CDR2 YFSETQ. The CDR3 spans 16 residues. CDR3 in DNA: TGCGCCAGCAGCTCCCGGACTAGCGGGAGCGGAGATACGCAGTATTTT. Protein product: CASSSRTSGSGDTQYF.

V gene TRBV5-8 combines with J gene TRBJ1-5; TRBD1 might be the D (5 bases). This CDR3 is 11 amino acids long. Germline V lookup: CDR1 SGHTS, CDR2 YDEGEE. V was shortened by 7 bases and J by 6 bases, with 8 bases between the two germline ends. Written as DNA, the CDR3 is TGTGCCAGCGGGGGGTTTCAGCCCCAGCATTTT. Translation: CASGGFQPQHF.

V is TRBV11-3 and J is TRBJ1-2; perhaps TRBD1 as D (6 bases). In germline, CDR1 is SGHNT, CDR2 YENEEA. The length of the CDR3 is 17 residues. The germline V and J ends were trimmed by 0 bases and 7 bases, with 21 bases remaining between them. CDR3 DNA sequence: TGTGCCAGCAGCTTAGAAGGATGGGGCAGGGGTCGAAGTGGCTACACCTTC. It translates to CASSLEGWGRGRSGYTF.

This clone was observed a handful of times. V gene TRBV3-1 (or the pseudogene TRBV3-2) combines with J gene TRBJ2-7, with 10 bases identical to TRBD2. Trimming removed 4 bases from V and 3 bases from J; junction bases left unmatched: 3. Germline V gives CDR1 LGHDT, CDR2 YNNKEL (reference sequence). This CDR3 region has 14 residues. CDR3 sequence: CASSRASGSYEQYF. The CDR3 DNA sequence: TGTGCCAGCAGCCGAGCTAGCGGGAGCTACGAGCAGTACTTC.

This clone was counted between two and nine times. The chain carries TRBV28 and TRBJ1-4; D uncertain. This CDR3 contains 14 residues. The germline V gene has CDR1 MDHEN and CDR2 SYDVKM. The V end was cut by 6 bases, the J end by 3 bases, with 11 bases between. The CDR3 bases are TGTGCCAGCAGGAGGATCCTGGCTAATGAAAAACTGTTTTTT. Protein sequence: CASRRILANEKLFF.

The chain is built from TRBV18 and TRBJ2-1; TRBD2 matches at 13 bases. J gave up 4 bases and V 0 bases, and 0 bases lay outside the gene matches. Germline CDR1 KGHSH, CDR2 LQKENI. The CDR3 runs to 16 residues. The DNA of the CDR3 is TGTGCCAGCTCACCACCGGGACTAGCGGGATACAATGAGCAGTTCTTC. It specifies CASSPPGLAGYNEQFF.

The chain links TRBV4-2 to TRBJ2-3; TRBD2 is a possible D gene (5 bases). Germline CDR1 is LGHNA and CDR2 is YNFKEQ. The CDR3 is 18 amino acids. V was trimmed by 0 bases and J by 0 bases, leaving 16 bases between them. The CDR3 DNA sequence: TGTGCCAGCAGCCAAGACCCCCCCGGCCGGACTAGCACAGATACGCAGTATTTT. Its translation: CASSQDPPGRTSTDTQYF.

The chain uses TRBV7-8 and TRBJ1-2, with TRBD1 identical over 8 bases. Germline CDR1 SGHVS, CDR2 FQNEAQ. With 1 base clipped from V and 4 bases from J, the junction kept 2 bases outside the gene matches. The CDR3 has 14 residues. The CDR3 region has the DNA TGTGCCAGCAGCTTAGGACAGGGGCCCTATGGCTACACCTTC. Its translation: CASSLGQGPYGYTF.

This chain uses TRBV5-4 with TRBJ2-5, with 11 nucleotides matching TRBD2. Trimming took 3 bases from V and 2 from J; bases not matched to a gene: 6. This CDR3 spans 16 amino acids. The V gene's germline CDR1 is SGHNT and CDR2 YYREEE (reference sequence). CDR3 sequence: CASSSRTSGPQETQYF. The DNA for the CDR3 is TGTGCCAGCAGCTCGAGGACTAGCGGGCCTCAAGAGACCCAGTACTTC.